This TCR beta chain comes out of a study of blood T cell repertoires in COVID-19. Study as a whole: PBMCs, B-cell-depleted T cells, or T cells provided the cDNA or gDNA that made up the material.

The germline gives CDR1 KGHDR, CDR2 SFDVKD. The CDR3 has 14 residues. Trimming pared 7 bases from V and 6 bases from J, leaving 17 bases between. Sequenced by immunoSEQ multiplex PCR; TCRdb stores in-frame clones only, minus some. The table lists 180,000 or so clones, under 85% of them singletons. The genes are TRBV24-1 and TRBJ1-2; tentative D call: TRBD1 (5 bases). This clonotype originated in a woman older than 75 with acute or convalescent COVID-19. The sample consisted of peripheral blood. The CDR3 nucleotides are TGTGCCACCAGCAGCCCAGGCAGGGCCGATGGCTACACCTTC. Its translation: CATSSPGRADGYTF.